This T cell receptor (beta chain) was captured by sequencing in a study of CD8+CD57+ T cells in acquired aplastic anemia. Study context: Quantities of DNA derived from sorted CD4+ and CD8+ cells averaged around 3 ug. Average CD4+ read depth in healthy donors was around 10 million reads. Overall study findings and caveats: Roughly 31 was the count of CD8+ CDR3 sequences that patients shared with controls. Patient and control CD8+ Simpson's diversity was not significantly different.

Genomic DNA, the template, was used for profiling of the TCR beta VDJ and CDR3. TCRdb re-called the reads with MiXCR, one entry per CDR3 protein. The table records approximately 200,000 distinct CDR3 sequences, less than 65% of them present only once. On this clonotype: Its antigen is unknown.

The germline V gene has CDR1 SGHVS and CDR2 FNYEAQ. The germline V and J ends were trimmed by 4 bases and 4 bases, with 8 bases remaining between them. The CDR3 covers 13 residues. The sequencing sample was made of sorted CD4+, CD8+, or CD8+CD57+ T cells (not recorded which) from PBMCs. The source is a human donor in good health, serving as a control. J is TRBJ2-1 and V is TRBV7-6; D is perhaps TRBD1 (6 bases). CDR3 in DNA: TGTGCCAGCAGCTGGGGACAATACAATGAGCAGTTCTTC. Protein product: CASSWGQYNEQFF.